The 14 T cell receptor beta chains presented below share a single source sample, sequenced in a study of neurological immune-mediated disorders (dated by TCRdb to the late 2010s). Libraries were built with 5' RACE. Instrument used: Illumina HiSeq 2500. TCRdb trimmed the raw reads at Q25, called clones with MiXCR and kept productive beta chains. Each entry is one CDR3 protein sequence, shown with its most common DNA and genes. The sample table contains fewer than 25,000 distinct CDR3 sequences; only one count was recorded for less than 15% of them. In total, the top ten clones hold around 14% of the sample. Sequenced: PBMCs. The source is a woman in her sixties or seventies with HTLV-1-associated myelopathy (HAM/TSP).

This clonotype was seen at least ten times. This rearrangement joins TRBV20-1 to TRBJ2-6, with 14 positions matching TRBD2. V was clipped by 0 bases and J by 0 bases; unmatched bases: 4. CDR3 length: 19 amino acids. CDR1 is DFQATT and CDR2 is SNEGSKA in the germline V gene (reference sequence). CDR3 DNA: TGCAGTGCTAGAGACCGACTAGCGGGAGGGCCCTCTGGGGCCAACGTCCTGACTTTC. Its protein product is CSARDRLAGGPSGANVLTF.

Ten or more counts support this clonotype. This chain links TRBV20-1 with TRBJ2-1, with D unresolved. Trimming left V 3 bases short and J 3 bases short, with 18 bases between. Germline CDR1 DFQATT, CDR2 SNEGSKA (reference sequence). The CDR3 loop spans 16 amino acids. DNA of the CDR3: TGCAGTGCTAGCCCACCCTTTGAGTCCTACTACAATGAGCAGTTCTTC. It specifies CSASPPFESYYNEQFF.

This clonotype was seen at least ten times. The J gene is TRBJ2-7, the V gene TRBV20-1; a possible D gene is TRBD2 (5 bases). CDR1 is DFQATT, CDR2 SNEGSKA, per germline (reference sequence). Trimming took off 0 bases at V and 3 bases at J, with 12 bases between the two ends. This CDR3 spans 14 amino acids. The CDR3 coding sequence is TGCAGTGCTAGAGATGAAGTAGCGCACTACGAGCAGTACTTC. Translation: CSARDEVAHYEQYF.

This clonotype was observed at least ten times. CDR3 in DNA: TGTGCCACGGGACTCTCTGAGGGTCAGCCCCAGCATTTT. Translation gives CATGLSEGQPQHF. The chain has TRBV7-2 and TRBJ1-5; perhaps TRBD1 as D (5 bases). Germline values: CDR1 SGHTA, CDR2 FQGNSA. The germline V and J ends were trimmed by 10 bases and 6 bases, with 16 bases remaining between them. CDR3 length equals 13 residues.

This clonotype has a count of ten or more. Here the CDR3 DNA reads TGTGCCACCAGCAGAGATCCGGGACTAGCGCACACCGGGGAGCTGTTTTTT. Protein: CATSRDPGLAHTGELFF. The gene calls are TRBV15 and TRBJ2-2, with 10 bases that match TRBD2. Trimming removed 0 bases from V and 3 bases from J; junction bases left unmatched: 4. The CDR3 contains 17 residues. Per the germline V gene, CDR1 is LNHNV and CDR2 is YYDKDF (reference sequence).

This clonotype was counted at least ten times. The chain uses TRBV20-1 and TRBJ2-1; D remains ambiguous. CDR1 and CDR2 from the germline V gene are DFQATT and SNEGSKA (reference sequence). The V end was cut by 1 base, the J end by 2 bases, with 9 bases between. The length of the CDR3 is 14 residues. The CDR3 region has the DNA TGCAGTGCTAGAGTGGATAGCACCTACAATGAGCAGTTCTTC. It encodes CSARVDSTYNEQFF.

This clonotype was counted ten times or more. The chain is built from TRBV3-1 and TRBJ2-1; TRBD2 matches 12 bases. V shed 4 bases and J 9 bases; nucleotides not matched to a gene: 4. CDR1 is LGHDT, CDR2 YNNKEL, per germline (reference sequence). The CDR3 covers 14 residues. The CDR3 region has the DNA TGTGCCAGCAGCCCTAGCGGGGGGGCCAGTGAGCAGTTCTTC. Protein sequence: CASSPSGGASEQFF.

The table lists this clonotype with many counts. The V and J genes are TRBV7-2 and TRBJ1-2, with 8 bases that match TRBD1. CDR3 length: 16 residues. J lost 2 bases, V lost 2 bases, and 7 bases had no gene match. The germline V gene has CDR1 SGHTA and CDR2 FQGNSA. DNA for the CDR3: TGTGCCAGCAGCTTATTCCCAGGGGGCGCAAACTATGGCTACACCTTC. Amino acids: CASSLFPGGANYGYTF.

The table lists this clonotype with many counts. The rearrangement uses TRBV20-1 and TRBJ2-1, with 10 bases fitting TRBD2. CDR3 length: 16 residues. J gave up 0 bases and V 3 bases, and 5 bases lay outside the gene matches. The V gene's germline CDR1 is DFQATT and CDR2 SNEGSKA (reference sequence). CDR3 nucleotides: TGCAGTGCTAGTCTCCTAGCGGGGGACTCCTACAATGAGCAGTTCTTC. It encodes CSASLLAGDSYNEQFF.

Ten or more counts support this clonotype. The chain couples TRBV20-1 to TRBJ2-3; unclear D gene. This CDR3 spans 14 amino acids. Trimming removed 6 bases from V and 2 bases from J, with 15 bases in between. Per germline, CDR1 DFQATT and CDR2 SNEGSKA (reference sequence). This CDR3 is CSAKGLRFTDTQYF. CDR3 nucleotides: TGCAGTGCCAAAGGTCTCAGATTCACAGATACGCAGTATTTT.

This clonotype was recorded at least ten times. The rearrangement links TRBV7-2 to TRBJ2-3, with D perhaps TRBD1 or TRBD2 (7 bases each). Germline CDR1 reads SGHTA; CDR2 reads FQGNSA. V dropped 5 bases and J dropped 3 bases, with 15 bases sitting between them. The CDR3 is made up of 15 amino acids. CDR3 sequence: CASSPGRGGTDTQYF. For the CDR3, the DNA is TGTGCCAGCAGCCCCGGCAGGGGGGGGACAGATACGCAGTATTTT.

This clonotype has a count of ten or more. The chain is built from TRBV20-1 and TRBJ2-2; 10 nucleotides match TRBD2. V lost 1 base to trimming and J lost 7 bases; unmatched junction nucleotides: 9. Germline V gene sequence: CDR1 DFQATT, CDR2 SNEGSKA (reference sequence). This CDR3 is 16 amino acids long. CDR3 bases: TGCAGTGCTAGAGGAGTTAGCGGGAGGTTTTTCGGGGAGCTGTTTTTT. Translating gives CSARGVSGRFFGELFF.

This clonotype occurred many times. The rearrangement links TRBV29-1 to TRBJ2-7; 10 bases are shared with TRBD1. The germline V gene has CDR1 SQVTM and CDR2 ANQGSEA. Losses at the gene ends were 5 bases for V and 3 bases for J; bases not matched to a gene: 7. CDR3 size: 14 residues. In DNA, the CDR3 is TGCAGCGTTTCCAGGGACAGGGGTGTCTACGAGCAGTACTTC. As protein: CSVSRDRGVYEQYF.

V is TRBV7-6 and J is TRBJ2-1, with 11 positions matching TRBD2. The CDR3 runs to 14 residues. Germline loops: CDR1 SGHVS, CDR2 FNYEAQ. V shed 4 bases, J shed 7 bases, and the junction held 3 bases outside the gene matches. The CDR3 region has the DNA TGTGCCAGCAGCTCCGGGACTAGCGGTAATGAGCAGTTCTTC. This translates into CASSSGTSGNEQFF.